These 32 T cell receptor beta chains originate from one sample sequenced in a study of shared clonotypes between healthy human individuals. CD45RO-negative cells were positively selected for CCR7, leaving out terminally differentiated effector memory CD45RA+ cells. The method was immunoSEQ multiplex PCR; TCRdb's version includes in-frame clones alone and lacks a portion of them. The sample lists 760,000 or so clones, roughly 96% occurring once. Input material: naive CD8+ T cells sorted from blood. The receptors stem from a man in his thirties or forties in good health.

This chain connects TRBV30 to TRBJ2-1; possible D gene TRBD2, 6 bases. Germline CDR1 GTSNPN, CDR2 SVGIG (reference sequence). This CDR3 region has 13 residues. V gave up 4 bases and J gave up 3 bases, with 10 bases separating them. As DNA, the CDR3 is TGTGCCTGGAACGGGGGAATCTACAATGAGCAGTTCTTC. The encoded protein is CAWNGGIYNEQFF.

CDR3 in DNA: TGTGCCAGCAGCGTTGACGGGAGCGTGGGGAGTGAGCAGTTCTTC. Its protein is CASSVDGSVGSEQFF. V usage is TRBV9 and J usage is TRBJ2-1; maybe TRBD2 (6 bases). CDR1 and CDR2 (germline): SGDLS, YYNGEE. The CDR3 loop spans 15 amino acids. Trimming took off 2 bases at V and 9 bases at J, with 18 bases between the two ends. Full variable domain (remainder filled in from reference TRBV9 and TRBJ2-1): DSGVTQTPKHLITATGQRVTLRCSPRSGDLSVYWYQQSLDQGLQFLIQYYNGEERAKGNILERFSAQQFPDLHSELNLSSLELGDSALYFCASSVDGSVGSEQFFGPGTRLTVL.

CDR3 nucleotides: TGTGCCAGCAGCTTAGTTCCGTCGAACACCGGGGAGCTGTTTTTT. Encoded protein: CASSLVPSNTGELFF. This chain connects TRBV11-2 to TRBJ2-2; D gene ambiguous. V was pared by 1 base and J by 0 bases, with 6 bases between. Germline V gene sequence: CDR1 SGHAT, CDR2 FQNNGV. CDR3 length: 15 amino acids. Variable domain in full (rest from reference TRBV11-2 and TRBJ2-2): EAGVAQSPRYKIIEKRQSVAFWCNPISGHATLYWYQQILGQGPKLLIQFQNNGVVDDSQLPKDRFSAERLKGVDSTLKIQPAKLEDSAVYLCASSLVPSNTGELFFGEGSRLTVL.

The count of this clone is one. The chain links TRBV4-1 to TRBJ2-7, with 8 bases lining up with TRBD2. Germline V gene data show CDR1 as MGHRA and CDR2 as YSYEKL. This CDR3 is built from 15 residues. Trimming removed 3 bases from V and 6 bases from J; junction bases left unmatched: 10. This CDR3 reads CASSQDPGLVSEQYF. The CDR3 DNA reads TGCGCCAGCAGCCAGGATCCGGGACTAGTAAGCGAGCAGTACTTC.

The rearrangement joins TRBV5-4 to TRBJ1-3; D is ambiguous. The CDR3 runs 15 residues. Trimming pared 0 bases from V and 0 bases from J, leaving 7 bases between. The V gene's germline CDR1 is SGHNT and CDR2 YYREEE (reference sequence). CDR3: CASSLAGYSGNTIYF. For the CDR3, the DNA is TGTGCCAGCAGCTTGGCAGGTTACTCTGGAAACACCATATATTTT.

In its sample, this clone was seen once. This rearrangement joins TRBV18 to TRBJ1-5; perhaps TRBD1 as D (6 bases). CDR3 length: 16 residues. Germline-derived CDR1 and CDR2 are KGHSH and LQKENI. Trimming stripped 3 bases from V and 0 bases from J, with 12 bases between. The CDR3 spells CASSPEQGYSNQPQHF. The CDR3, as DNA: TGTGCCAGCTCACCGGAACAGGGATATAGCAATCAGCCCCAGCATTTT. Supplemented by reference TRBV18 and TRBJ1-5, the full variable domain reads NAGVMQNPRHLVRRRGQEARLRCSPMKGHSHVYWYRQLPEEGLKFMVYLQKENIIDESGMPKERFSAEFPKEGPSILRIQQVVRGDSAAYFCASSPEQGYSNQPQHFGDGTRLSIL.

The chain joins TRBV7-9 to TRBJ2-1; 12 nucleotides match TRBD2. Germline V lookup: CDR1 SEHNR, CDR2 FQNEAQ (reference sequence). This CDR3 contains 17 residues. Trimming removed 3 bases from V and 6 bases from J; junction bases left unmatched: 9. The CDR3 spells CASSFPRLAGVRNEQFF. The DNA for the CDR3 is TGTGCCAGCAGCTTCCCAAGACTAGCGGGAGTACGCAATGAGCAGTTCTTC.

About this clone: The sample contains more than one DNA sequence encoding this CDR3. The chain is built from TRBV7-2 and TRBJ2-3; 7 bases agree with TRBD2. From germline, CDR1 is SGHTA and CDR2 FQGNSA. V trimming: 2 bases; J trimming: 6 bases; junction bases outside the gene matches: 5. The CDR3 sequence is 14 residues long. The CDR3 spells CASSLLGGTDTQYF. The CDR3 nucleotides are TGTGCCAGCAGCTTATTGGGGGGGACGGATACGCAGTATTTT.

V gene TRBV4-1 combines with J gene TRBJ1-1; D not resolved. The CDR3 consists of 15 residues. The germline V and J ends were trimmed by 4 bases and 0 bases, with 12 bases remaining between them. The germline V gene has CDR1 MGHRA and CDR2 YSYEKL. The CDR3 spells CASSPSDNLNTEAFF. The CDR3 nucleotides are TGCGCCAGCAGCCCTAGCGACAATCTGAACACTGAAGCTTTCTTT.

The CDR3 nucleotides are TGTGCCAGCGTAGACAGGATGAACACTGAAGCTTTCTTT. This encodes CASVDRMNTEAFF. The chain joins TRBV5-4 to TRBJ1-1; D might be TRBD1 (6 bases). V gave up 7 bases and J gave up 0 bases, with 10 bases separating them. CDR3 length: 13 residues. Germline CDR1 is SGHNT and CDR2 is YYREEE (reference sequence).

The rearrangement links TRBV6-9 to TRBJ2-1; possible D gene TRBD2, 6 bases. CDR1 is MNHGY, CDR2 SVAAGI, per germline. V was clipped by 11 bases and J by 7 bases, with 6 bases between them. CDR3 length: 9 amino acids. The CDR3 DNA is TGTGCCGGGGGGAATGAGCAGTTCTTC. Residues: CAGGNEQFF.

The gene calls are TRBV4-1 and TRBJ2-1; perhaps TRBD1 as D (5 bases). The V and J ends lost 4 bases and 3 bases respectively, with 13 bases between them. Germline values: CDR1 MGHRA, CDR2 YSYEKL. The CDR3 runs 15 residues. The chain's CDR3 is CASSPIDSGYNEQFF. CDR3 nucleotides: TGCGCCAGCAGCCCTATCGACAGTGGCTACAATGAGCAGTTCTTC.

This sequence joins TRBV25-1 and TRBJ1-1; D is undetermined. This CDR3 has 15 amino acids. Between the trimmed V and J ends, which lost 1 base and 8 bases, there was a span of 17 bases. Germline loops: CDR1 MGHDK, CDR2 SYGVNS. CDR3 amino acids: CASSESGTGGTEAFF. DNA for the CDR3: TGTGCCAGCAGTGAATCCGGCACGGGTGGAACCGAAGCTTTCTTT.

The chain is built from TRBV5-1 and TRBJ2-1; D is uncertain. Trimming took off 1 base at V and 8 bases at J, with 13 bases between the two ends. The CDR3 is 14 amino acids. CDR1 SGHRS and CDR2 YFSETQ come from the germline V gene. The CDR3 loop is CASSLLGLLDEQFF. The CDR3 bases are TGCGCCAGCAGCTTGCTGGGCCTTTTGGATGAGCAGTTCTTC.

V usage is TRBV2 and J usage is TRBJ2-1, with unresolved D. With 7 bases removed from V and 3 bases from J, the gap between germline ends came to 7 bases. Per the germline V gene, CDR1 is SNHLY and CDR2 is FYNNEI. This CDR3 contains 12 residues. CDR3 loop: CASMLSYNEQFF. The CDR3 DNA reads as TGTGCCAGCATGTTGAGCTACAATGAGCAGTTCTTC.

The chain recombines TRBV4-1 with TRBJ1-5; D uncertain. CDR3 length: 14 residues. Germline CDR1 is MGHRA and CDR2 is YSYEKL. The V and J ends lost 0 bases and 6 bases respectively, with 9 bases between them. The CDR3 spells CASSQDLSSQPQHF. CDR3 in DNA: TGCGCCAGCAGCCAAGATTTGAGTAGTCAGCCCCAGCATTTT.

The V and J genes are TRBV4-1 and TRBJ2-1; D gene uncertain. This CDR3 comprises 17 residues. Germline assignment: CDR1 MGHRA and CDR2 YSYEKL. Trimming pared 0 bases from V and 0 bases from J, leaving 12 bases between. The CDR3 nucleotides read TGCGCCAGCAGCCAAGATTCACCGTCGAGCTCCTACAATGAGCAGTTCTTC. Translated: CASSQDSPSSSYNEQFF.

V and J are TRBV7-9 and TRBJ2-7; D remains ambiguous. Germline V CDR1 and CDR2: SEHNR, FQNEAQ (reference sequence). With 2 bases removed from V and 6 bases from J, the gap between germline ends came to 8 bases. The CDR3 loop spans 12 amino acids. The DNA of the CDR3 is TGTGCCAGCAGCTTAATCCGGGCCGAGCAGTACTTC. This translates into CASSLIRAEQYF.

The J gene is TRBJ2-7, the V gene TRBV10-2; 7 bases align to TRBD1. This CDR3 spans 12 amino acids. Trimming removed 6 bases from V and 7 bases from J; junction bases left unmatched: 6. Germline V gene lookup returns CDR1 WSHSY and CDR2 SAAADI. The CDR3 bases are TGCGCCAGCAGGCAGGGGGTTTGGGAGCAGTACTTC. Amino acid sequence: CASRQGVWEQYF.

The CDR3 region has the DNA TGTGCCAGCAGTTACAAGCCCCATGAGCAGTTCTTC. Translated: CASSYKPHEQFF. The chain recombines TRBV6-6 with TRBJ2-1; no firm D call. V lost 2 bases and J lost 8, with 7 bases in between. Germline values: CDR1 MNHNY, CDR2 SVGAGI (reference sequence). CDR3 length equals 12 residues.

Concerning this clone: Different DNA sequences within this sample yield the same CDR3. This chain uses TRBV28 with TRBJ2-1; D is uncertain. From germline, CDR1 is MDHEN and CDR2 SYDVKM. The CDR3 totals 13 residues. V was clipped by 2 bases and J by 4 bases, with 6 bases between them. The CDR3 here is CASSLETYNEQFF. The CDR3 DNA is TGTGCCAGCAGTTTAGAGACGTACAATGAGCAGTTCTTC.

The genes are TRBV27 and TRBJ2-3; D is uncertain. Germline V gene data show CDR1 as MNHEY and CDR2 as SMNVEV (reference sequence). V gave up 3 bases and J gave up 0 bases, with 13 bases separating them. This CDR3 region has 16 residues. CDR3 loop: CASSLAFLESTDTQYF. The CDR3 DNA sequence: TGTGCCAGCAGTTTGGCTTTTTTGGAGAGCACAGATACGCAGTATTTT.

The chain couples TRBV5-1 to TRBJ2-7, with TRBD2 identical over 11 bases. The V gene end was trimmed by 9 bases and the J gene end by 3 bases; junction bases not matched to a gene: 5. The germline CDR1 and CDR2 sequences are SGHRS and YFSETQ. This CDR3 is built from 13 residues. CDR3 amino acids: CATAGTSGYEQYF. CDR3 coding DNA: TGCGCCACCGCCGGGACTAGCGGCTACGAGCAGTACTTC.

A note on this clone: Additional DNA sequences in this sample encode the identical CDR3. This chain connects TRBV29-1 to TRBJ2-1; D may be TRBD2 (6 bases). Per germline, CDR1 SQVTM and CDR2 ANQGSEA. Trimming left V 4 bases short and J 1 base short, with 8 bases between. The CDR3 is made up of 13 amino acids. The CDR3 region is CSVGGRSYNEQFF. The CDR3 nucleotides read TGCAGCGTTGGAGGGAGGTCCTACAATGAGCAGTTCTTC.

The V and J genes are TRBV6-1 and TRBJ2-3; TRBD2 is a possible D gene (5 bases). Germline V lookup: CDR1 MNHNS, CDR2 SASEGT. V gave up 2 bases and J gave up 1 base, with 16 bases separating them. This CDR3 contains 17 residues. The CDR3: CASSESQLLGRTDTQYF. CDR3 sequence (DNA): TGTGCCAGCAGTGAATCCCAACTACTAGGGCGCACAGATACGCAGTATTTT.

This chain joins TRBV9 and TRBJ2-1; 13 nucleotides line up with TRBD2. Germline V gives CDR1 SGDLS, CDR2 YYNGEE. This CDR3 has 17 residues. V was pared by 4 bases and J by 5 bases, with 9 bases of the junction left unmatched. DNA of the CDR3: TGTGCCAGCAGCACCCGGACTAGCGGGAGTAGGGACAATGAGCAGTTCTTC. Amino acids: CASSTRTSGSRDNEQFF.

The CDR3 DNA sequence: TGCGCCAGCAGATGGGAGGACAATGAGCAGTTCTTC. Amino acids: CASRWEDNEQFF. This rearrangement joins TRBV5-1 to TRBJ2-1, with TRBD2 as a possible D gene (6 bases). From germline, CDR1 is SGHRS and CDR2 YFSETQ. Trimming left V 5 bases short and J 5 bases short, with 8 bases between. The CDR3 totals 12 residues.

The chain joins TRBV29-1 to TRBJ2-3; D perhaps matches TRBD2 (6 bases). The CDR3 is 11 residues long. Germline values: CDR1 SQVTM, CDR2 ANQGSEA. V lost 5 bases and J lost 11, with 14 bases in between. CDR3 residues: CSVFIGEEQYF. Written as DNA, the CDR3 is TGCAGCGTTTTCATAGGGGAGGAGCAGTATTTT.

This sequence joins TRBV5-6 and TRBJ2-7, with D possibly being TRBD1 (6 bases). V was trimmed by 0 bases and J by 3 bases, leaving 16 bases between them. Per germline, CDR1 SGHDT and CDR2 YYEEEE. The CDR3 length is 16 residues. This CDR3 is CASSLAYRDPYYEQYF. CDR3 sequence (DNA): TGTGCCAGCAGCTTGGCGTACAGGGACCCCTACTACGAGCAGTACTTC. Together with reference TRBV5-6 and TRBJ2-7, the CDR3 gives the full variable domain: DAGVTQSPTHLIKTRGQQVTLRCSPKSGHDTVSWYQQALGQGPQFIFQYYEEEERQRGNFPDRFSGHQFPNYSSELNVNALLLGDSALYLCASSLAYRDPYYEQYFGPGTRLTVT.

The gene calls are TRBV9 and TRBJ2-7; TRBD1 agrees at 9 bases. The CDR3 has 16 residues. Germline assignment: CDR1 SGDLS and CDR2 YYNGEE. V lost 0 bases and J lost 5; bases outside the gene matches: 9. As DNA, the CDR3 is TGTGCCAGCAGCGTAGGCGGGACAGGGCTTTTCCACGAGCAGTACTTC. Protein sequence: CASSVGGTGLFHEQYF.

V gene TRBV5-8 combines with J gene TRBJ1-5; D remains unclear. Germline V gene sequence: CDR1 SGHTS, CDR2 YDEGEE. This CDR3 contains 15 residues. V lost 2 bases and J lost 2, with 11 bases in between. The CDR3 here is CASSFKGSGNQPQHF. The CDR3 bases are TGTGCCAGCAGCTTTAAGGGTTCCGGCAATCAGCCCCAGCATTTT.

The genes are TRBV6-1 and TRBJ2-7, with D tentatively TRBD2 (6 bases). Trimming left V 1 base short and J 1 base short, with 20 bases between. The CDR3 runs to 18 residues. Germline V lookup: CDR1 MNHNS, CDR2 SASEGT. DNA for the CDR3: TGTGCCAGCAGTGAAGGGGTTGGGGGAGGCAGGAGGTCCTACGAGCAGTACTTC. This encodes CASSEGVGGGRRSYEQYF.